A selection of T cell receptor beta chains follows, all from one sample in a study of cytomegalovirus exposure and HLA in healthy donors. Here immunoSEQ multiplex PCR was the method, and the copy in TCRdb shows in-frame clones only, minus some. The profile shows 150,000 or so clones, more than 70% of them singletons. Sequencing input: PBMCs. The source is a man aged 50-59 years in good health and CMV-seronegative. Each CDR3 is given with its conserved first and last residue. The order of the fields is J gene, D gene, clone size, V gene, CDR3 protein, CDR3 DNA. D genes are given only for firm matches. Expanded clones are given a class, and other clones once, few, many or no size at all.

TRBJ2-1 | TRBD2 | few | TRBV7-3 | CASSFASGGNNEQFF | TGTGCCAGCAGCTTTGCTAGCGGGGGGAACAATGAGCAGTTCTTC
TRBJ2-1 | TRBD2 | once | TRBV5-1 | CASSRTSGGIYNEQFF | TGCGCCAGCAGCCGGACTAGCGGGGGTATCTACAATGAGCAGTTCTTC
TRBJ1-1 | . | . | TRBV12-2 | CASRLGKQRGEAFF | TGTGCAAGTCGCTTAGGCAAACAACGAGGTGAAGCTTTCTTT
TRBJ1-5 | TRBD1 | . | TRBV19 | CASSIPGTGGNQPQHF | TGTGCCAGTAGTATTCCCGGGACAGGGGGCAATCAGCCCCAGCATTTT
TRBJ2-1 | TRBD2 | . | TRBV29-1 | CSVEMGLAGGPYYNEQFF | TGCAGCGTTGAAATGGGACTAGCGGGAGGACCGTACTACAATGAGCAGTTCTTC
TRBJ1-4 | . | few | TRBV5-1 | CASSLEAGLEKLFF | TGCGCCAGCAGCTTGGAGGCAGGACTAGAAAAACTGTTTTTT
TRBJ1-4 | . | . | TRBV7-9 | CASSLQENNEKLFF | TGTGCCAGCAGCCTACAGGAGAATAATGAAAAACTGTTTTTT
TRBJ1-2 | TRBD1 | . | TRBV5-6 | CASSTGQGNGYTF | TGTGCCAGCAGCACGGGACAGGGCAATGGCTACACCTTC
TRBJ1-1 | TRBD1 | . | TRBV4-2 | CASSFDRANTEAFF | TGTGCCAGCAGCTTCGACAGGGCGAACACTGAAGCTTTCTTT
TRBJ1-2 | . | . | TRBV30 | CAWSTSGPYGYTF | TGTGCCTGGAGTACTTCAGGGCCCTATGGCTACACCTTC
TRBJ2-7 | . | . | TRBV4-1 | CASSLSPTVTFAYEQYF | TGCGCCAGCAGCCTATCACCCACCGTGACATTCGCCTACGAGCAGTACTTC
TRBJ1-3 | TRBD1 | . | TRBV7-2 | CASSLMTGSGNTIYF | TGTGCCAGCAGCTTAATGACAGGGTCTGGAAACACCATATATTTT
TRBJ2-3 | . | . | TRBV6-1 | CASSERRGWLASTDTQYF | TGTGCCAGCAGTGAAAGGAGGGGATGGTTGGCTAGCACAGATACGCAGTATTTT
TRBJ2-3 | . | . | TRBV27 | CASSLSSRADTQYF | TGTGCCAGCAGTTTGAGTTCACGGGCAGATACGCAGTATTTT
TRBJ2-7 | . | . | TRBV30 | CAWRGRNLGEQYF | TGTGCCTGGAGGGGGAGAAATCTAGGTGAGCAGTACTTC
TRBJ1-2 | TRBD1 | . | TRBV4-1 | CASSQPGQGPYGYTF | TGCGCCAGCAGCCAACCGGGACAGGGACCCTATGGCTACACCTTC
TRBJ1-1 | . | . | TRBV9 | CASSPHPGLNTEAFF | TGTGCCAGCAGCCCACACCCTGGCCTGAACACTGAAGCTTTCTTT
TRBJ1-2 | . | . | TRBV19 | CASSVQSGQPGYTF | TGTGCCAGTAGTGTTCAATCCGGACAGCCTGGCTACACCTTC
TRBJ2-3 | TRBD2 | . | TRBV5-1 | CASSKGLAGGGSTDTQYF | TGCGCCAGCAGCAAGGGACTAGCGGGAGGAGGGAGCACAGATACGCAGTATTTT
TRBJ2-2 | . | . | TRBV4-2 | CASSQEEGTGELFF | TGTGCCAGCAGCCAAGAGGAGGGGACCGGGGAGCTGTTTTTT
TRBJ1-3 | TRBD1 | . | TRBV19 | CASSMQGAGNTIYF | TGTGCCAGTAGCATGCAGGGGGCTGGAAACACCATATATTTT
TRBJ2-2 | . | . | TRBV9 | CASSAGNVNTGELFF | TGTGCCAGCAGCGCAGGAAACGTGAACACCGGGGAGCTGTTTTTT
TRBJ2-7 | . | . | TRBV15 | CATSGLYEQYF | TGTGCCACCTCAGGACTCTACGAGCAGTACTTC
TRBJ2-7 | . | . | TRBV19 | CASSRDSIYEQYF | TGTGCCAGTAGCAGAGACAGCATCTACGAGCAGTACTTC
TRBJ2-3 | . | . | TRBV7-3 | CASSLGATDTQYF | TGTGCCAGCAGCTTAGGGGCCACAGATACGCAGTATTTT
TRBJ1-5 | . | few | TRBV15 | CATSRDGRDYSNQPQHF | TGTGCCACCAGCAGAGATGGCAGGGATTATAGCAATCAGCCCCAGCATTTT
TRBJ2-1 | TRBD2 | . | TRBV7-2 | CASSFGLGRNEQFF | TGTGCCAGCAGCTTCGGACTAGGGCGCAATGAGCAGTTCTTC
TRBJ2-3 | TRBD2 | . | TRBV5-4 | CASSLTLAGGQTDTQYF | TGTGCCAGCAGCTTAACGCTAGCGGGGGGGCAAACAGATACGCAGTATTTT
TRBJ2-7 | TRBD1 | few | TRBV6-1 | CATGRGPYEQYF | TGTGCCACAGGCAGGGGGCCCTACGAGCAGTACTTC
TRBJ1-1 | . | . | TRBV2 | CASSGQRDTEAFF | TGTGCCAGCAGTGGGCAGAGGGACACTGAAGCTTTCTTT
TRBJ1-4 | . | . | TRBV19 | CASSIQKNEKLFF | TGTGCCAGTAGTATACAGAAAAATGAAAAACTGTTTTTT
TRBJ2-5 | TRBD1 | . | TRBV6-5 | CASSGQGTETQYF | TGTGCCAGCAGTGGACAGGGTACAGAGACCCAGTACTTC
TRBJ2-7 | TRBD1 | . | TRBV28 | CASSTILGGKIHEQYF | TGTGCCAGCAGTACCATCTTAGGGGGCAAAATCCACGAGCAGTACTTC
TRBJ1-1 | . | . | TRBV2 | CASSEALHFSANSGTEAFF | TGTGCCAGCAGTGAAGCGCTTCATTTCTCTGCCAACTCGGGCACTGAAGCTTTCTTT
TRBJ2-5 | . | . | TRBV6-5 | CASSYLGGPQETQYF | TGTGCCAGCAGTTACTTAGGAGGGCCCCAAGAGACCCAGTACTTC
TRBJ1-4 | . | few | TRBV29-1 | CSVAGTPDEKLFF | TGCAGCGTTGCAGGGACACCGGACGAAAAACTGTTTTTT
TRBJ2-7 | TRBD1 | few | TRBV7-6 | CASSLEGADEQYF | TGTGCCAGCAGCTTAGAGGGGGCCGACGAGCAGTACTTC
TRBJ2-2 | . | . | TRBV7-9 | CASSLDGGMTGELFF | TGTGCCAGCAGCTTAGATGGGGGGATGACCGGGGAGCTGTTTTTT
TRBJ1-1 | . | . | TRBV6-6 | CASSYGVGALEAFF | TGTGCCAGCAGTTACGGAGTGGGGGCCCTTGAAGCTTTCTTT
TRBJ2-1 | TRBD2 | . | TRBV7-6 | CASSPTSGRNEQFF | TGTGCCAGCAGCCCGACTAGCGGACGCAATGAGCAGTTCTTC
TRBJ2-5 | TRBD1 | . | TRBV19 | CASKGQGTGQETQYF | TGTGCCAGCAAGGGACAGGGAACGGGGCAAGAGACCCAGTACTTC
TRBJ1-1 | . | . | TRBV19 | CASRPTGRRTNTEAFF | TGTGCCAGTAGACCAACAGGGCGAAGGACGAATACTGAAGCTTTCTTT
TRBJ2-1 | . | . | TRBV30 | CAWKEAGVRGEQFF | TGTGCCTGGAAGGAGGCGGGCGTCCGAGGAGAGCAGTTCTTC
TRBJ2-4 | TRBD2 | once | TRBV9 | CASSVAAGGQNIQYF | TGTGCCAGCAGCGTAGCTGCGGGGGGCCAGAACATTCAGTACTTC
TRBJ2-2 | TRBD1 | . | TRBV6-1 | CASRVTGSNTGELFF | TGTGCCAGCAGGGTGACAGGGTCGAACACCGGGGAGCTGTTTTTT
TRBJ1-2 | . | . | TRBV28 | CANSFRTANYGYTF | TGTGCCAACAGTTTCAGGACAGCTAACTATGGCTACACCTTC
TRBJ2-7 | TRBD1 | once | TRBV27 | CASSSDREWYEQYF | TGTGCCAGCAGTTCGGACAGGGAGTGGTACGAGCAGTACTTC
TRBJ2-2 | TRBD1 | . | TRBV6-6 | CASRPGTGDTGELFF | TGTGCCAGCAGGCCCGGGACAGGGGATACCGGGGAGCTGTTTTTT
TRBJ2-1 | TRBD1 | . | TRBV27 | CASSWSGQGQRSEQFF | TGTGCCAGCAGCTGGAGCGGACAGGGGCAAAGAAGCGAGCAGTTCTTC
TRBJ1-1 | . | . | TRBV9 | CASSVDLRANTEAFF | TGTGCCAGCAGCGTAGACCTTCGCGCGAACACTGAAGCTTTCTTT
TRBJ2-7 | . | once | TRBV4-1 | CASSQDLGPNPVRAYEQYF | TGCGCCAGCAGCCAAGATTTGGGGCCTAACCCAGTTAGGGCCTACGAGCAGTACTTC
TRBJ1-3 | . | few | TRBV6-5 | CASSYRNSGNTIYF | TGTGCCAGCAGTTACCGTAACTCTGGAAACACCATATATTTT
TRBJ2-7 | TRBD1 | . | TRBV28 | CASSLFTGTDSPYEQYF | TGTGCCAGCAGTTTATTTACTGGGACAGATTCCCCCTACGAGCAGTACTTC
TRBJ1-4 | TRBD1 | . | TRBV5-1 | CASSPQGINEKLFF | TGCGCCAGCAGCCCACAGGGGATTAATGAAAAACTGTTTTTT
TRBJ2-7 | . | few | TRBV28 | CASSFPGLYEQYF | TGTGCCAGCAGTTTTCCGGGACTCTACGAGCAGTACTTC
TRBJ2-7 | . | . | TRBV11-2 | CASRPLRGTVSSYEQYF | TGTGCCAGCAGACCACTCCGGGGGACGGTTAGCTCCTACGAGCAGTACTTC
TRBJ2-6 | . | . | TRBV28 | CAVWLGANVLTF | TGTGCCGTTTGGCTCGGGGCCAACGTCCTGACTTTC
TRBJ1-2 | . | . | TRBV6-5 | CASSWTLTAPYGYTF | TGTGCCAGCAGTTGGACTCTTACGGCGCCCTATGGCTACACCTTC
TRBJ2-7 | . | once | TRBV7-6 | CASSFLSPQGTEQYF | TGTGCCAGCAGCTTTCTATCGCCGCAGGGGACCGAGCAGTACTTC